These 17 T cell receptor beta chains share one sample of origin, sequenced in a study of neurological immune-mediated disorders. Via MiXCR, TCRdb re-called the 5' RACE reads, giving one row per CDR3 protein. The sample contains around 47,000 distinct CDR3 sequences, 20% to 25% of which appear only once. Time point reported: technical triplicate 3. The sample comprised PBMCs. These receptors all come from a man aged 55-75 years with HTLV-1-associated myelopathy (HAM/TSP).

The sample holds many counts of this clonotype. V and J are TRBV27 and TRBJ1-1; D perhaps matches TRBD1 (5 bases). There are 16 residues in the CDR3. CDR1 MNHEY and CDR2 SMNVEV come from the germline V gene (reference sequence). V lost 2 bases to trimming and J lost 0 bases, with 13 bases between them. The CDR3 loop is CASSLLAGNLNTEAFF. DNA of the CDR3: TGTGCCAGCAGTTTACTTGCAGGGAACTTGAACACTGAAGCTTTCTTT.

This clonotype ranks as medium-sized. This chain links TRBV5-1 with TRBJ1-6; maybe TRBD1 (5 bases). Germline V gene lookup returns CDR1 SGHRS and CDR2 YFSETQ. Deletions cut 3 bases from V and 11 bases from J, with 12 bases between. The CDR3 runs to 13 residues. The CDR3: CASSSGWGTPLHF. As DNA, the CDR3 is TGCGCCAGCAGCTCCGGGTGGGGGACACCCCTCCACTTT.

This clonotype was detected ten times or more. This chain uses TRBV28 with TRBJ1-3; no definite D call. This CDR3 has 15 residues. CDR1 and CDR2 from the germline V gene are MDHEN and SYDVKM. The V end lost 6 bases, the J end lost 0 bases, and 12 bases lay between the germline ends. CDR3 in amino acids: CASSLTSISGNTIYF. CDR3 in DNA: TGTGCCAGCAGCCTGACATCGATCTCTGGAAACACCATATATTTT.

The rearrangement joins TRBV5-1 to TRBJ1-2; D is ambiguous. The germline V and J ends were trimmed by 4 bases and 6 bases, with 16 bases remaining between them. Germline CDR1 and CDR2: SGHRS and YFSETQ. CDR3 length equals 14 residues. This CDR3 is CASSQDRTSDGYTF. The CDR3 DNA is TGCGCCAGCAGCCAGGACCGAACATCGGATGGCTACACCTTC. Combining the CDR3 with reference TRBV5-1 and TRBJ1-2 gives the whole variable domain KAGVTQTPRYLIKTRGQQVTLSCSPISGHRSVSWYQQTPGQGLQFLFEYFSETQRNKGNFPGRFSGRQFSNSRSEMNVSTLELGDSALYLCASSQDRTSDGYTFGSGTRLTVV.

This clonotype was recorded many times. The CDR3 nucleotides read TGTGCCAGCAGCTTAGATCCTAGTGCGGGTGAGCAGTTCTTC. Translation gives CASSLDPSAGEQFF. The J gene is TRBJ2-1, the V gene TRBV7-9, with D perhaps TRBD2 (5 bases). Trimming removed 1 base from V and 9 bases from J, with 13 bases in between. CDR3 length: 14 amino acids. Per the germline V gene, CDR1 is SEHNR and CDR2 is FQNEAQ (reference sequence).

The chain joins TRBV7-6 to TRBJ2-1; 9 bases align to TRBD2. CDR3 length equals 16 residues. Germline V CDR1 and CDR2: SGHVS, FNYEAQ. The junction had 8 bases not matched to a gene; V was cut back by 5 bases and J by 3 bases. Written as DNA, the CDR3 is TGTGCCAGCAGCCCTAGCGGGATAGGGATCTACAATGAGCAGTTCTTC. It encodes CASSPSGIGIYNEQFF.

This clonotype was recorded many times. The V gene is TRBV12-3 or TRBV12-4, the J gene TRBJ2-1; D possibly corresponds to TRBD1 (7 bases). Trimming stripped 2 bases from V and 7 bases from J, with 12 bases between. CDR3 length: 14 residues. The chain's CDR3 is CASSLSQGGNEQFF. The CDR3 DNA is TGTGCCAGCAGTTTAAGCCAGGGGGGTAATGAGCAGTTCTTC.

This clonotype was recorded at least ten times. The CDR3 is CASSLGLLAGDGETQYF. The CDR3, as DNA: TGCGCCAGCAGCTTGGGTCTGCTAGCGGGAGATGGAGAGACCCAGTACTTC. The rearrangement links TRBV5-1 to TRBJ2-5, with 10 bases matching TRBD2. There are 17 residues in the CDR3. The V gene's germline CDR1 is SGHRS and CDR2 YFSETQ. V dropped 0 bases and J dropped 4; count of bases not matched to a gene: 9.

This clonotype was detected ten times or more. The chain carries TRBV24-1 and TRBJ2-7, with 9 bases aligning to TRBD1. In germline, CDR1 is KGHDR, CDR2 SFDVKD. The ends lost 6 bases at V and 2 bases at J; junction bases unmatched: 4. CDR3 size: 14 residues. CDR3 sequence: CATSPGTGTYEQYF. The CDR3 DNA reads TGTGCCACCAGTCCCGGGACAGGGACCTACGAGCAGTACTTC.

This clonotype occurred many times. This chain uses TRBV7-9 with TRBJ2-1; D is uncertain. The germline V and J ends were trimmed by 3 bases and 6 bases, with 3 bases remaining between them. The CDR3 extends over 11 amino acids. CDR1 is SEHNR, CDR2 FQNEAQ, per germline (reference sequence). The CDR3 reads CASSFSNEQFF. The DNA for the CDR3 is TGTGCCAGCAGCTTCTCCAATGAGCAGTTCTTC. Full variable domain (outside the CDR3, taken from reference TRBV7-9 and TRBJ2-1): DTGVSQNPRHKITKRGQNVTFRCDPISEHNRLYWYRQTLGQGPEFLTYFQNEAQLEKSRLLSDRFSAERPKGSFSTLEIQRTEQGDSAMYLCASSFSNEQFFGPGTRLTVL.

Details on this clonotype: An end of the junction differs from the germline gene, which may be a read error. The chain has TRBV4-2 and TRBJ2-3; D might be TRBD1 (6 bases). The CDR3 totals 13 residues. Germline lookup yields CDR1 LGHNA and CDR2 YNFKEQ. The CDR3 DNA is TGTGCCAACAGCCAAGAACAGGGTGGCACGCAGTATTTT. It specifies CANSQEQGGTQYF.

This clonotype has only a few counts. The chain is built from TRBV12-3 or TRBV12-4 and TRBJ2-1; 13 bases are a match to TRBD2. The CDR3 covers 19 residues. V shed 3 bases, J shed 8 bases, and the junction held 16 bases outside the gene matches. The CDR3 DNA sequence: TGTGCCAGCAGTTTCAGGACTAGCGGGAGACAGCGGCGGTTCGATGAGCAGTTCTTC. This encodes CASSFRTSGRQRRFDEQFF.

This clonotype has ten or more counts. The gene calls are TRBV10-3 and TRBJ2-1; D gene unclear. Germline V gives CDR1 ENHRY, CDR2 SYGVKD. The germline V and J ends were trimmed by 4 bases and 9 bases, with 19 bases remaining between them. CDR3 length: 15 residues. The CDR3 DNA reads as TGTGCCATCAGTGCCCGGTTTGGGGTCGTTACTGAGCAGTTCTTC. Residues: CAISARFGVVTEQFF.

This clonotype appeared many times. The chain is built from TRBV20-1 and TRBJ2-7, with D unclear. V lost 2 bases and J lost 6, with 5 bases in between. The CDR3 has 10 amino acids. Germline values: CDR1 DFQATT, CDR2 SNEGSKA (reference sequence). The CDR3 loop is CSARLREQYF. The CDR3 DNA is TGCAGTGCTAGACTGCGCGAGCAGTACTTC.

This clonotype was counted a few times. This chain connects TRBV5-1 to TRBJ1-1, with 7 bases identical to TRBD1. Germline V gene sequence: CDR1 SGHRS, CDR2 YFSETQ. V shed 3 bases, J shed 2 bases, and the junction held 7 bases outside the gene matches. The CDR3 has 15 residues. CDR3 sequence: CASSSRQGENTEAFF. In DNA, the CDR3 is TGCGCCAGCAGCTCCAGACAGGGCGAAAACACTGAAGCTTTCTTT. Using reference TRBV5-1 and TRBJ1-1 for the parts outside the CDR3, the full variable domain is KAGVTQTPRYLIKTRGQQVTLSCSPISGHRSVSWYQQTPGQGLQFLFEYFSETQRNKGNFPGRFSGRQFSNSRSEMNVSTLELGDSALYLCASSSRQGENTEAFFGQGTRLTVV.

This clonotype was seen ten or more times. This rearrangement joins TRBV5-1 to TRBJ2-1; TRBD2 matches 11 bases. This CDR3 has 17 amino acids. Germline lookup yields CDR1 SGHRS and CDR2 YFSETQ. V was clipped by 0 bases and J by 3 bases; unmatched bases: 5. The CDR3 coding sequence is TGCGCCAGCAGCTTGGCCGGTCTAGCGGGGGGCTACAATGAGCAGTTCTTC. It is translated as CASSLAGLAGGYNEQFF.

This chain links TRBV18 with TRBJ1-2; D ambiguous. Germline loops: CDR1 KGHSH, CDR2 LQKENI. With 4 bases removed from V and 3 bases from J, the gap between germline ends came to 21 bases. The CDR3 covers 17 residues. This CDR3 reads CASSLELGTRRDYGYTF. CDR3 nucleotide sequence: TGTGCCAGCTCACTGGAACTCGGCACTCGTCGGGACTATGGCTACACCTTC.